This note documents a single TCR beta chain sequence. Here immunoSEQ multiplex PCR was the method, and the copy in TCRdb shows in-frame clones only, minus some. The sample has 95,000 to 150,000 clones, 84% seen once. This entry comes from a study of blood T cell repertoires in COVID-19. The CDR3 loop spans 15 amino acids. V gave up 5 bases and J gave up 4 bases; unmatched junction bases: 10. CDR1 MNHEY and CDR2 SMNVEV come from the germline V gene (reference sequence). The sequence derives from a woman in her twenties or thirties who had recovered from COVID-19. The sequenced sample was PBMCs or T cells enriched from blood (not recorded which). The chain combines TRBV27 with TRBJ1-2; TRBD1 agrees at 7 bases. This CDR3 reads CASSPRQGGGYGYTF. CDR3 sequence (DNA): TGTGCCAGCAGTCCCAGACAGGGTGGAGGCTATGGCTACACCTTC.